This T cell receptor (beta chain) was captured in a study of human T cells and chemical hapten exposure. What the library attached to individual cDNA molecules were unique molecular identifiers. TCRdb used MiXCR to reprocess the RACE reads, holding one entry per CDR3 protein. The table has about 380,000 distinct CDR3 sequences, more than 4.5% seen once. V was shortened by 0 bases and J by 0 bases, with 8 bases between the two germline ends. Germline lookup yields CDR1 SGHVS and CDR2 FQNEAQ. The CDR3 spans 15 residues. Specified time point: patch test 1, 2 weeks after DPC sensitization. Treatment given: therapeutic diphenylcyclopropenone sensitization with weekly scalp DPC.

This chain joins TRBV7-8 and TRBJ1-1, with D uncertain. The TCR was taken from a woman aged 50 to 65 with alopecia areata. Some clones in this sample may be carry-over from other donors' samples. The specimen was whole blood, collected in connection with sensitization to the hapten diphenylcyclopropenone (DPC). Written as DNA, the CDR3 is TGTGCCAGCAGCTTAGCCGGGCAGTTGAACACTGAAGCTTTCTTT. Translating it yields CASSLAGQLNTEAFF.